This T cell receptor (beta chain) emerged from a study of blood T cell repertoires in COVID-19. Overall study: The United States, Italy and Spain provided the acute and convalescent COVID-19 samples. From T cells, B-cell-depleted T cells, or PBMCs came the material, which was cDNA or gDNA.

Assay: immunoSEQ multiplex PCR; the TCRdb copy retains only in-frame clones and omits some. The sample has approximately 96,000 clones, 90% to 95% seen once. Germline CDR1 and CDR2: SGHTA and FQGNSA. This CDR3 contains 15 residues. The junction had 1 base not matched to a gene; V was cut back by 0 bases and J by 4 bases. The source is a human donor with active COVID-19. The donor label of this sample is uncertain. This chain uses TRBV7-2 with TRBJ2-1; 9 positions match TRBD2. Sequenced: peripheral blood. CDR3 in DNA: TGTGCCAGCAGCTTAGCGGCGGGAGGGTACAATGAGCAGTTCTTC. This codes for CASSLAAGGYNEQFF.